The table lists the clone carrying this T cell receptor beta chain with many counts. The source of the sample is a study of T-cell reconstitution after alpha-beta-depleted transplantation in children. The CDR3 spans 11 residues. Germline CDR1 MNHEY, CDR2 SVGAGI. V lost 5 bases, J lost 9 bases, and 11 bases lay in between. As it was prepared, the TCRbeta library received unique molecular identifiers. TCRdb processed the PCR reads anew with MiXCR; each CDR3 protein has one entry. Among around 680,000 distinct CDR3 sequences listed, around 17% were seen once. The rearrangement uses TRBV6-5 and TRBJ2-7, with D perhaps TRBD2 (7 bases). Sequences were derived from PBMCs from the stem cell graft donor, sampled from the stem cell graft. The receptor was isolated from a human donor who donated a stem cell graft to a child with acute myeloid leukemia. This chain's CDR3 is CASSRGAGQYF. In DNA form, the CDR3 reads TGTGCCAGCAGTCGGGGGGCAGGGCAGTACTTC.